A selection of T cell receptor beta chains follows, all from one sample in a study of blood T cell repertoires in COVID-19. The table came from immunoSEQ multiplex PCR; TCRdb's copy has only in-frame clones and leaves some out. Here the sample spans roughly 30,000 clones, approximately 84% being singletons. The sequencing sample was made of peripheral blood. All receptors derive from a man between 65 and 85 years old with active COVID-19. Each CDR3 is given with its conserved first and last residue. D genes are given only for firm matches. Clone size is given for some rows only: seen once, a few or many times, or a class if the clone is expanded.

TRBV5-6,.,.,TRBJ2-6,CASSLAAGASGANVLTF,TGTGCCAGCAGCTTGGCGGCAGGGGCTTCGGGGGCCAACGTCCTGACTTTC
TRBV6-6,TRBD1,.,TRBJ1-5,CASSYPDRVGDQPQHF,TGTGCCAGCAGTTACCCAGACAGGGTAGGGGATCAGCCCCAGCATTTT
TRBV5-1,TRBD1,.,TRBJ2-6,CASSRGQVPSGANVLTF,TGCGCCAGCAGCAGGGGACAGGTTCCCTCTGGGGCCAACGTCCTGACTTTC
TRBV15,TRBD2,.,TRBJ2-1,CATRAGSRASGGADEQFF,TGTGCCACCCGGGCGGGGTCCAGGGCTAGCGGGGGCGCGGATGAGCAGTTCTTC
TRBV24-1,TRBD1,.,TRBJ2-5,CATSAGDRALWETQYF,TGTGCCACCAGTGCCGGGGACAGGGCATTATGGGAGACCCAGTACTTC
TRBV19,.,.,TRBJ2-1,CASSLGGDEQFF,TGTGCCAGTAGTTTAGGGGGGGATGAGCAGTTCTTC
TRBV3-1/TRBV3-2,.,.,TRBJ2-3,CASSQDGTRRADTQYF,TGTGCCAGCAGCCAAGATGGTACTAGACGGGCAGATACGCAGTATTTT
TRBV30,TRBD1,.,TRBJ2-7,CAWIPGTGASYEQYF,TGTGCCTGGATTCCTGGGACAGGGGCCTCCTACGAGCAGTACTTC
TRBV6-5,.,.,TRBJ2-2,CASRLRGANTGELFF,TGTGCCAGCAGGTTGCGGGGAGCGAACACCGGGGAGCTGTTTTTT
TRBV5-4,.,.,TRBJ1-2,CASSHDRNDYGYTF,TGTGCCAGCAGCCATGACAGGAACGACTATGGCTACACCTTC
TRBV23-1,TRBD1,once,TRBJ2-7,CASSQNRGVYEQYF,TGCGCCAGCAGTCAAAACAGGGGCGTTTACGAGCAGTACTTC
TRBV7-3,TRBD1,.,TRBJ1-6,CASSLTVGQAVIYNSPLHF,TGTGCCAGCAGCTTAACTGTGGGACAGGCTGTCATCTATAATTCACCCCTCCACTTT
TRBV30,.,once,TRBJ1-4,CAWRGARGLGEKLFF,TGTGCCTGGAGGGGAGCGAGGGGGTTGGGTGAAAAACTGTTTTTT
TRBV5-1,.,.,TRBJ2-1,CASSLGWTRGGGSYNEQFF,TGCGCCAGCAGCTTGGGATGGACCAGGGGAGGGGGCTCCTACAATGAGCAGTTCTTC
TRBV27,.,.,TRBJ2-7,CASSLDRAYEQYF,TGTGCCAGCAGTTTAGACAGAGCCTACGAGCAGTACTTC
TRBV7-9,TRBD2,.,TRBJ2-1,CASSHGLAGGLSSYNEQFF,TGTGCCAGCAGCCACGGACTAGCGGGGGGCCTAAGCTCCTACAATGAGCAGTTCTTC
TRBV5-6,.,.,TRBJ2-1,CASSILDYRSYNEQFF,TGTGCCAGCAGCATACTGGACTATCGCTCCTACAATGAGCAGTTCTTC
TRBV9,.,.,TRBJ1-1,CASSVQGSTMNTEAFF,TGTGCCAGCAGCGTTCAGGGGTCTACTATGAACACTGAAGCTTTCTTT
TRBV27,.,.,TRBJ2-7,CASSSGQSLSYEQYF,TGTGCCAGCAGTTCAGGACAGAGCCTCTCCTACGAGCAGTACTTC
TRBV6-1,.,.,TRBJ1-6,CASSDRLSSPLHF,TGTGCCAGCAGTGACAGACTCTCATCACCCCTCCACTTT
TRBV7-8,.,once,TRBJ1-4,CASSPSTGGGGNEKLFF,TGTGCCAGCAGCCCATCGACGGGCGGGGGGGGGAATGAAAAACTGTTTTTT
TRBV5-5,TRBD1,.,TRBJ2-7,CASSRTGTGDYEQYF,TGTGCCAGCAGCCGCACCGGGACAGGGGACTACGAGCAGTACTTC
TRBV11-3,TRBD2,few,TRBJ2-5,CASRSGGQETQYF,TGTGCCAGCCGTAGCGGGGGACAAGAGACCCAGTACTTC
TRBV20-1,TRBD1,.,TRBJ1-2,CSARTGSGYTF,TGCAGTGCAAGGACAGGGAGTGGCTACACCTTC
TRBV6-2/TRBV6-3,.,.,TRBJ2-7,CASSYPGLRGYEQYF,TGTGCCAGCAGTTACCCGGGACTCCGTGGCTACGAGCAGTACTTC
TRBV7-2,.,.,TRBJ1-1,CASSLVTEAFF,TGTGCCAGCAGCTTAGTAACTGAAGCTTTCTTT
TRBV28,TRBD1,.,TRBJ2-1,CASSRQGYNEQFF,TGTGCCAGCAGTCGACAGGGATACAATGAGCAGTTCTTC
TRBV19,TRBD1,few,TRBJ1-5,CASRSTGGPQPQHF,TGTGCCAGTAGATCGACAGGGGGCCCTCAGCCCCAGCATTTT
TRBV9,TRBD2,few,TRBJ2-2,CASSVGGSGGLATGELFF,TGTGCCAGCAGCGTAGGAGGTAGCGGGGGCCTCGCGACCGGGGAGCTGTTTTTT
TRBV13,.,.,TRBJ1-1,CASSLDRRNTEAFF,TGTGCCAGCAGCTTAGACAGGCGGAACACTGAAGCTTTCTTT
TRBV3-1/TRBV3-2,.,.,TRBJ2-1,CASSRGALAWDEQFF,TGTGCCAGCAGCCGAGGTGCCCTTGCTTGGGATGAGCAGTTCTTC
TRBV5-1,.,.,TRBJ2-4,CASSLAVGRNIQYF,TGCGCCAGCAGCTTGGCCGTTGGCAGAAACATTCAGTACTTC